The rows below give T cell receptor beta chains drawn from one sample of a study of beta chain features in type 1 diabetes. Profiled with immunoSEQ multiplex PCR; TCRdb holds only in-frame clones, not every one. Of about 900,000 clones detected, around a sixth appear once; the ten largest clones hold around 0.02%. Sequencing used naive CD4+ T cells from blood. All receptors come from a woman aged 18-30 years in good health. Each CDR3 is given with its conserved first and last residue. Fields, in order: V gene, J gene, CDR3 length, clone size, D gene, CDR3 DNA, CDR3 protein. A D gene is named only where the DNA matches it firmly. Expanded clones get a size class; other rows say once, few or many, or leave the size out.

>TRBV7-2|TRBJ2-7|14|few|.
TGTGCCAGCAGCTTGCTTGAGGGACCCTACGAGCAGTACTTC
CASSLLEGPYEQYF
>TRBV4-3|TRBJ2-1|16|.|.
TGCGCCAGCAGCCAAGGGCCCCCGCCAAGGATCGATGAGCAGTTCTTC
CASSQGPPPRIDEQFF
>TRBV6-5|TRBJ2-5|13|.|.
TGTGCCATCAGTGGGAACGGCCAAGAGACCCAGTACTTC
CAISGNGQETQYF
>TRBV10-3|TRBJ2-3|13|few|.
TGTGCCATAGCAGGGTACAGCACAGATACGCAGTATTTT
CAIAGYSTDTQYF
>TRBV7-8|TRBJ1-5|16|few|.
TGTGCCAGCAGCTTAGACAGGGTTGGGGTGGATCAGCCCCAGCATTTT
CASSLDRVGVDQPQHF
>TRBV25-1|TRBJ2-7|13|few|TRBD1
TGTGCCAGCAGTGTGAGGGGGCAGTACGAGCAGTACTTC
CASSVRGQYEQYF
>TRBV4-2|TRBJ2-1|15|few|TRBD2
TGTGCCAGCAGCCAGTGGACTAGCGACTACAATGAGCAGTTCTTC
CASSQWTSDYNEQFF
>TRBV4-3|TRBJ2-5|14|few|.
TGCGCCAGCAGCCAAAAAACAGGGAGAGAGACCCAGTACTTC
CASSQKTGRETQYF
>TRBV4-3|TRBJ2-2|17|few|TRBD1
TGCGCCAGCAGCCAAGTCTGGGGGACAGGGAACACCGGGGAGCTGTTTTTT
CASSQVWGTGNTGELFF
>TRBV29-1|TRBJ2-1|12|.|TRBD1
TGCAGCGTTGATCCCGGGACAGGGTTCGGGTTCTTC
CSVDPGTGFGFF
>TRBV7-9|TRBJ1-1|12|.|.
TGTGCCAGCAGCCACCTCCGGGCTGAAGCTTTCTTT
CASSHLRAEAFF
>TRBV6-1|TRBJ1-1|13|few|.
TGTGCCAGCAGTGAAGTGGAGAACACTGAAGCTTTCTTT
CASSEVENTEAFF
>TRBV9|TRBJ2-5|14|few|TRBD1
TGTGCCAGCAGCGTGGGACAGGGGGCTGAGACCCAGTACTTC
CASSVGQGAETQYF
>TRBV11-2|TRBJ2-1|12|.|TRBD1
TGTGCCAGCAGCATCACAGGGGATGAGCAGTTCTTC
CASSITGDEQFF
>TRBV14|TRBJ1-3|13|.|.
TGTGCCAGGGGGACGGACTCTGGAAACACCATATATTTT
CARGTDSGNTIYF
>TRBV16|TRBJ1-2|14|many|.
TGTGCCAGCAGCCAATCCCGAGGTATTTACGGCTACACCTTC
CASSQSRGIYGYTF
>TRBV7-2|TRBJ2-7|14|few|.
TGTGCCAGCAGCTTAGACAGGGACTACTACGAGCAGTACTTC
CASSLDRDYYEQYF
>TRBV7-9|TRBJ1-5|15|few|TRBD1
TGTGCCAGCAGCCGATCAGGGGGCAGCAATCAGCCCCAGCATTTT
CASSRSGGSNQPQHF
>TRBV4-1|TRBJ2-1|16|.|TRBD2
TGCGCCAGCAGCCCCTCCCCCCTAGCGGGCTACAATGAGCAGTTCTTC
CASSPSPLAGYNEQFF
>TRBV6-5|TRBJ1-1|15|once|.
TGTGCCAGCAGCAAATGGGGGGCTGGGAACACTGAAGCTTTCTTT
CASSKWGAGNTEAFF
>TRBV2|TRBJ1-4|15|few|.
TGTGCCAGCAGTGAATGGGGAGGACGGACAGAAAAACTGTTTTTT
CASSEWGGRTEKLFF
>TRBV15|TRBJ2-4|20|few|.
TGTGCCACCCGAAGGGGGGGAAAGACAGGGCGAGACCTAGCCAAAAACATTCAGTACTTC
CATRRGGKTGRDLAKNIQYF
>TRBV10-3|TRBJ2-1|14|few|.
TGTGCCATCAGAAAGCGGCCTCAGGACAATGAGCAGTTCTTC
CAIRKRPQDNEQFF
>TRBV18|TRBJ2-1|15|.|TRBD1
TGTGCCAGCTTACCCGGGACAGGGGGATTGGATGAGCAGTTCTTC
CASLPGTGGLDEQFF
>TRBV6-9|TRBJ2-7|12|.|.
TGTGCCAGCACTATGGGGGCCTACGAGCAGTACTTC
CASTMGAYEQYF
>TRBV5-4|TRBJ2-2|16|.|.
TGTGCCAGCAGCTGGGCCGGGACGGGAAACACCGGGGAGCTGTTTTTT
CASSWAGTGNTGELFF
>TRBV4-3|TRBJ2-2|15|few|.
TGCGCCAGCAGCAAGGACACCGCGAACACCGGGGAGCTGTTTTTT
CASSKDTANTGELFF
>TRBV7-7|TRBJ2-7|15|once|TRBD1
TGTGCTAGCAGCTTAACCGGGACAGGGTTCGACGAGCAGTACTTC
CASSLTGTGFDEQYF
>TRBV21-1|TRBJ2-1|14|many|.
TGTGCCAGCGGACACAGACTAGATCCTGGTGAGCAGTTCTTC
CASGHRLDPGEQFF
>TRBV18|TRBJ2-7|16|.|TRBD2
TGTGCCAGCTCACCAGGGACTAGCGGGATTTCCTACGAGCAGTACTTC
CASSPGTSGISYEQYF
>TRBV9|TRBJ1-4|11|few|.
TGTGCCAGGGCGAGAAATGAAAAACTGTTTTTT
CARARNEKLFF
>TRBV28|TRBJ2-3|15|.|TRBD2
TGTGCCAGCAGTTTTTTGGGGAGGGCCACAGATACGCAGTATTTT
CASSFLGRATDTQYF
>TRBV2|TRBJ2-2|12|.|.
TGTGCCAGCCGCGAGAGCACCGGGGAGCTGTTTTTT
CASRESTGELFF
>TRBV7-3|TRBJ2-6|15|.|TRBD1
TGTGCCAGCAGACCAACAGGGGCTGGGGCCAACGTCCTGACTTTC
CASRPTGAGANVLTF
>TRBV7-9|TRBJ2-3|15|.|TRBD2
TGTGCCAGCAGTTTTACTAGCGGTCGGCGCAATACGCAGTATTTT
CASSFTSGRRNTQYF
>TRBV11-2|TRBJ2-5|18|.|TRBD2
TGTGCCAGCAGCTTAGACGGGCCCGCAGCGGGAGCATCAGAGACCCAGTACTTC
CASSLDGPAAGASETQYF
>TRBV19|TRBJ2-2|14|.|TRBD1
TGTGCCAGTAGTTTCGCAGGGGGATCCGGGGAGCTGTTTTTT
CASSFAGGSGELFF
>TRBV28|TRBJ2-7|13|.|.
TGTGCCAGCAGTTTTCCAGGGTCCTACGAGCAGTACTTC
CASSFPGSYEQYF
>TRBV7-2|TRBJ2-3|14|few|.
TGTGCCAGCAGCTTAGGCCAGGCCTGGAATACGCAGTATTTT
CASSLGQAWNTQYF
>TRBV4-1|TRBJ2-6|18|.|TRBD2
TGCGCCAGCAGCCAAGCGAACCTAGCGGGAGCTGGGGCCAACGTCCTGACTTTC
CASSQANLAGAGANVLTF
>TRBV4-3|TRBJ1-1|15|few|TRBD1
TGCGCCAGCAGCCAAGAGACAGGGGTAAACACTGAAGCTTTCTTT
CASSQETGVNTEAFF
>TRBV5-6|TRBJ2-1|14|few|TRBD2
TGTGCCAGCAGATGGACTAGCGGTGACAATGAGCAGTTCTTC
CASRWTSGDNEQFF
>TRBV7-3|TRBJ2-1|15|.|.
TGTGCCAGCAGCTTAGGGGGGAGTAGCCCCAATGAGCAGTTCTTC
CASSLGGSSPNEQFF
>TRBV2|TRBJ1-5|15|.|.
TGTGCCAGCAGCCCCGCAGGTGGAGGCAATCAGCCCCAGCATTTT
CASSPAGGGNQPQHF
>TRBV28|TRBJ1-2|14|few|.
TGTGCCAGCAGTTTACTTACGGGGGACTATGGCTACACCTTC
CASSLLTGDYGYTF
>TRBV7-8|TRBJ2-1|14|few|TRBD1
TGTGCCAGCAGCCAAGGACAGGACTACAATGAGCAGTTCTTC
CASSQGQDYNEQFF
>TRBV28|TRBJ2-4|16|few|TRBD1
TGTGCCAGCAGCCCAGGACAGGGATGGGTCAAAAACATTCAGTACTTC
CASSPGQGWVKNIQYF
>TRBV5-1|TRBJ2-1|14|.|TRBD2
TGCGCCAGCAGCATCGGGACTAGCGGGAATGAGCAGTTCTTC
CASSIGTSGNEQFF
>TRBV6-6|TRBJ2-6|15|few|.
TGTGCCAGCAGTTTGGCTCGAACTGGGGCCAACGTCCTGACTTTC
CASSLARTGANVLTF
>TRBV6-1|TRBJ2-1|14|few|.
TGTGCCAGCAGATGGGACTTATCCTACAATGAGCAGTTCTTC
CASRWDLSYNEQFF
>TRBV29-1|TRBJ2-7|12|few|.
TGCAGCGCATCGGACGGTGCCTACGAGCAGTACTTC
CSASDGAYEQYF
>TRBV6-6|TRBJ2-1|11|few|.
TGTGCCAGCAGCGTTGACAATGAGCAGTTCTTC
CASSVDNEQFF